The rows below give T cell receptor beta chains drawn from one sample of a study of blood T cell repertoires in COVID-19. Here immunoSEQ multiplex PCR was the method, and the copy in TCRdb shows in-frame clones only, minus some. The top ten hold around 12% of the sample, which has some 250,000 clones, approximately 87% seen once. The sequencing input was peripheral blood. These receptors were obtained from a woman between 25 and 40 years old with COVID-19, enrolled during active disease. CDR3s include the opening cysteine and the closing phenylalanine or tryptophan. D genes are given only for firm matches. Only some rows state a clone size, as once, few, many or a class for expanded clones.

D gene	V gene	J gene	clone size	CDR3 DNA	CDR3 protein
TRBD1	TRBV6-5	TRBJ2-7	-	TGTGCCAGCTTATGGACAGGTTCCTCCTACGAGCAGTACTTC	CASLWTGSSYEQYF
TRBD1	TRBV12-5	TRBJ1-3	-	TGTGCTAGTGGTTTTTCAGGGGGCAACTCTGGAAACACCATATATTTT	CASGFSGGNSGNTIYF
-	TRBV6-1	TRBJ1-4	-	TGTGCCAGCAGTGAAGCGCCGGGTTCACTCCTGAATGAAAAACTGTTTTTT	CASSEAPGSLLNEKLFF
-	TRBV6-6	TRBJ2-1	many	TGTGCCAGCAGCCGGTCCTCTGGGCCTTACAATGAGCAGTTCTTC	CASSRSSGPYNEQFF
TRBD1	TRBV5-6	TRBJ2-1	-	TGTGCCAGCAGCTTGGACAGGGGAAAGGCCTGGAATGAGCAGTTCTTC	CASSLDRGKAWNEQFF
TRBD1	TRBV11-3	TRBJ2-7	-	TGTGCCAGCAGCTTAGATCCCCACGGGACAGGGTTTAAGAACGAGCAGTACTTC	CASSLDPHGTGFKNEQYF
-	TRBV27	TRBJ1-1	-	TGTGCCAGCAGTGCAACCATAGGGGGGAACACTGAAGCTTTCTTT	CASSATIGGNTEAFF
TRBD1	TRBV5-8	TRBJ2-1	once	TGTGCCAGCAGGTCTTACGGGACAGCGGCAAAAAATGAGCAGTTCTTC	CASRSYGTAAKNEQFF
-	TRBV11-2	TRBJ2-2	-	TGTGCCAGCAGCTTAATCGACAGAGCGGGGGAGCTGTTTTTT	CASSLIDRAGELFF
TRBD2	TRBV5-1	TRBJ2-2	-	TGCGCCAGCAGCGGGGTTAGCGGGGCGACCGGGGAGCTGTTTTTT	CASSGVSGATGELFF
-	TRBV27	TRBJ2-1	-	TGTGCCAGCAGTTTCGGAATAGAGGGCCACAATGAGCAGTTCTTC	CASSFGIEGHNEQFF
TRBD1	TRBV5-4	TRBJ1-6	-	TGTGCCAGCAGCTTGGGGGACAGGGGGCCTTCACCCCTCCACTTT	CASSLGDRGPSPLHF
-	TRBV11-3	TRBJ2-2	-	TGTGCCAGCAGCTTAGTCCGTAGTGGTGGGGAGCTGTTTTTT	CASSLVRSGGELFF
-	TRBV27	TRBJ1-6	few	TGTGCCAGCAGTTTACACAGCTCCTATAATTCACCCCTCCACTTT	CASSLHSSYNSPLHF
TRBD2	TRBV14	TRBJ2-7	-	TGTGCCAGCAGCCAAGCCGGGAGGAACCGCCGGGGCCGGTCCTACGAGCAGTACTTC	CASSQAGRNRRGRSYEQYF
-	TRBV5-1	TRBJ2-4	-	TGCGCCAGCAGCATGTTGGGGCAGAAAAACATTCAGTACTTC	CASSMLGQKNIQYF
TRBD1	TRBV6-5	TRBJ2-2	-	TGTGCCAGCAAGGGACAGGGGGAACCCGGGGAGCTGTTTTTT	CASKGQGEPGELFF
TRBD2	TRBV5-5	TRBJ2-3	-	TGTGCCAGCAGCTTGTGGCGACTAGCGGTCACAGATACGCAGTATTTT	CASSLWRLAVTDTQYF
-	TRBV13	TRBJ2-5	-	TGTGCCAGCAGCTTAGGCGAAGGACTGCACTATCAAGAGACCCAGTACTTC	CASSLGEGLHYQETQYF
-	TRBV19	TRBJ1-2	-	TGTGCCAGTAGTATAGGTGCAGATGGCTACACCTTC	CASSIGADGYTF